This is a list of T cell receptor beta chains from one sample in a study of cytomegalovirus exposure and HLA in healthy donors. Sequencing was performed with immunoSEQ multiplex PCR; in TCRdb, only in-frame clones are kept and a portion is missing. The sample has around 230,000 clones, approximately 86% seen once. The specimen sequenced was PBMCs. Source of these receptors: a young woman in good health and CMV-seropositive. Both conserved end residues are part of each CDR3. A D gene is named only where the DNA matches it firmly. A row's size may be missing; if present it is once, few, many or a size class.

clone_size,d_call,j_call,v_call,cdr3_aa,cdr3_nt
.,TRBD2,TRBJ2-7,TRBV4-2,CASSQELAGVGEQYF,TGTGCCAGCAGCCAAGAACTAGCGGGAGTAGGGGAGCAGTACTTC
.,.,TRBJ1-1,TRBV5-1,CASSPRGITEAFF,TGCGCCAGCAGCCCGAGGGGGATCACTGAAGCTTTCTTT
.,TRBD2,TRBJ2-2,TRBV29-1,CSVLNGLAGNTGELFF,TGCAGCGTCCTCAACGGACTAGCGGGAAACACCGGGGAGCTGTTTTTT
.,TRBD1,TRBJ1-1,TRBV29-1,CSVGDGMGQMNTEAFF,TGCAGCGTTGGCGATGGAATGGGACAGATGAACACTGAAGCTTTCTTT
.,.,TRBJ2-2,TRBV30,CAWSVTGIHTGELFF,TGTGCCTGGAGTGTAACGGGAATACACACCGGGGAGCTGTTTTTT
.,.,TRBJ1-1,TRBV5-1,CASSLAGMNTEAFF,TGCGCCAGCAGCTTGGCAGGAATGAACACTGAAGCTTTCTTT
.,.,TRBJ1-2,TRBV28,CASSLTGSAGYTF,TGTGCCAGCAGTTTAACAGGGTCGGCTGGCTACACCTTC
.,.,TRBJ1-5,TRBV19,CASSTREARNQPQHF,TGTGCCAGTAGTACCCGCGAAGCGAGAAATCAGCCCCAGCATTTT
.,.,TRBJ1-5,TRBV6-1,CLRGDSNQPQHF,TGTCTACGGGGGGACAGCAATCAGCCCCAGCATTTT
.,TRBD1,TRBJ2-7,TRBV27,CASSRIGQGVYEQYF,TGTGCCAGCAGCCGTATCGGACAGGGGGTCTACGAGCAGTACTTC
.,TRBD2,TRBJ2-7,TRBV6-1,CASSDQRGLYEQYF,TGTGCCAGCAGTGATCAGCGGGGTCTCTACGAGCAGTACTTC
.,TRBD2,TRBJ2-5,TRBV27,CASYSGTPQETQYF,TGTGCCAGCTATAGCGGGACCCCACAAGAGACCCAGTACTTC
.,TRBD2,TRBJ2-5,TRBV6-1,CASSEGTSARETQYF,TGTGCCAGCAGTGAAGGGACTAGCGCCAGGGAGACCCAGTACTTC
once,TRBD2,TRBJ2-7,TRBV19,CASSGRLLSGSTYEQYF,TGTGCCAGTAGTGGGCGGCTACTCAGCGGGAGTACCTACGAGCAGTACTTC
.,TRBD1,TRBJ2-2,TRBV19,CASDDRGRYGELFF,TGTGCCAGTGATGACAGGGGGCGATACGGGGAGCTGTTTTTT
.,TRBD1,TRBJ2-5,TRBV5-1,CASSLGQGIETQYF,TGCGCCAGCAGCTTGGGACAGGGTATAGAGACCCAGTACTTC
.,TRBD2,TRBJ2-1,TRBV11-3,CASSLGGSGSYNEQFF,TGTGCCAGCAGCTTGGGCGGGAGTGGGTCCTACAATGAGCAGTTCTTC
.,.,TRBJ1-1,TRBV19,CASSENGGYTEAFF,TGTGCCAGTAGCGAAAACGGGGGGTACACTGAAGCTTTCTTT
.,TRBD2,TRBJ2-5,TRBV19,CASSMTSGEETQYF,TGTGCCAGTAGTATGACTAGCGGAGAAGAGACCCAGTACTTC
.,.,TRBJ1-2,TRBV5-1,CASSTLQGEGYTF,TGCGCCAGCAGCACCCTACAGGGAGAGGGCTACACCTTC
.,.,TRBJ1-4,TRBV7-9,CASSLRGAGDEKLFF,TGTGCCAGCAGCTTGAGGGGCGCGGGGGATGAAAAACTGTTTTTT
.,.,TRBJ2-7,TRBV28,CASRSRGAWFYEQYF,TGTGCCAGCAGGTCCCGGGGGGCTTGGTTCTACGAGCAGTACTTC